The 10 T cell receptor beta chains below were found in one sample sequenced in a study of shared clonotypes between healthy human individuals. Assay: immunoSEQ multiplex PCR; the TCRdb copy retains only in-frame clones and omits some. Here the sample spans about 1 million clones, about 75% being singletons. The sequencing sample was made of memory CD4+ T cells sorted from blood. Subset of the sample: CD45RA-negative fraction. The source of these receptors is a young man in good health.

The chain recombines TRBV5-1 with TRBJ1-1; no clear D. Germline-derived CDR1 and CDR2 are SGHRS and YFSETQ. The ends were cut back, 4 bases at V and 0 bases at J, with 13 bases in the middle. This CDR3 spans 15 amino acids. As DNA, the CDR3 is TGCGCCAGCAGCGAAAGCCCGAACATGAACACTGAAGCTTTCTTT. Its translation is CASSESPNMNTEAFF. Filled out from reference TRBV5-1 and TRBJ1-1, the complete variable domain reads KAGVTQTPRYLIKTRGQQVTLSCSPISGHRSVSWYQQTPGQGLQFLFEYFSETQRNKGNFPGRFSGRQFSNSRSEMNVSTLELGDSALYLCASSESPNMNTEAFFGQGTRLTVV.

The chain uses TRBV5-4 and TRBJ2-1; D unclear. The CDR3 spans 17 residues. The germline V gene encodes CDR1 SGHNT and CDR2 YYREEE (reference sequence). Trimming took 3 bases from V and 0 from J, leaving 16 bases between them. The CDR3 protein is CASSSVVSRRSYNEQFF. The CDR3 DNA reads as TGTGCCAGCAGCTCGGTGGTCTCTAGACGCTCCTACAATGAGCAGTTCTTC.

The rearrangement uses TRBV11-2 and TRBJ2-7, with 7 positions matching TRBD2. The J segment lost 7 bases and the V segment lost 3 bases, leaving 9 bases of the junction unmatched. The CDR3 runs to 14 residues. Germline V gene lookup returns CDR1 SGHAT and CDR2 FQNNGV. DNA for the CDR3: TGTGCCAGCAGCTTCAGCGGGGCCTGGGGAGAGCAGTACTTC. This translates into CASSFSGAWGEQYF.

In the case of this clone: The same CDR3 arises from other DNA sequences in this sample as well. The V gene is TRBV10-3, the J gene TRBJ2-5; D ambiguous. Looked up from germline, CDR1 is ENHRY and CDR2 is SYGVKD. Trimming left V 0 bases short and J 5 bases short, with 4 bases between. This CDR3 is built from 12 residues. CDR3 amino acids: CAISESGETQYF. For the CDR3, the DNA is TGTGCCATCAGTGAGTCCGGGGAGACCCAGTACTTC.

For this clone: The identical CDR3 is also encoded by other nucleotide sequences in the sample. The chain couples TRBV5-6 to TRBJ1-5, with a tentative D call TRBD1 (5 bases). In germline, CDR1 is SGHDT, CDR2 YYEEEE. The germline V and J ends were trimmed by 4 bases and 4 bases, with 9 bases remaining between them. The CDR3 has 13 amino acids. CDR3: CASSGGPNQPQHF. CDR3 nucleotide sequence: TGTGCCAGCAGCGGGGGACCGAATCAGCCCCAGCATTTT.

The J gene is TRBJ2-6, the V gene TRBV5-1; tentatively, D is TRBD1 (6 bases). The V end was cut by 3 bases, the J end by 1 base, with 14 bases between. The CDR3 consists of 17 residues. CDR1 SGHRS and CDR2 YFSETQ come from the germline V gene. DNA for the CDR3: TGCGCCAGCAGCTCCGATGGACAGCCGTCTGGGGCCAACGTCCTGACTTTC. This codes for CASSSDGQPSGANVLTF.

This clone was detected a few times. This sequence joins TRBV5-1 and TRBJ2-1, with D perhaps being TRBD1 or TRBD2 (6 bases each). Germline V gene sequence: CDR1 SGHRS, CDR2 YFSETQ. This CDR3 is 17 amino acids long. V was trimmed by 6 bases and J by 0 bases, leaving 19 bases between them. CDR3 nucleotides: TGCGCCAGCACCCTCGAGGGGGGCACGAGCTCCTACAATGAGCAGTTCTTC. This gives the protein CASTLEGGTSSYNEQFF.

V usage is TRBV2 and J usage is TRBJ1-1, with D uncertain. The germline V gene encodes CDR1 SNHLY and CDR2 FYNNEI. The CDR3 has 14 residues. Trimming removed 2 bases from V and 7 bases from J, with 14 bases in between. CDR3 loop: CASSEMMEVGEAFF. As DNA, the CDR3 is TGTGCCAGCAGTGAAATGATGGAAGTGGGTGAAGCTTTCTTT. Using reference TRBV2 and TRBJ1-1 for the parts outside the CDR3, the full variable domain is EPEVTQTPSHQVTQMGQEVILRCVPISNHLYFYWYRQILGQKVEFLVSFYNNEISEKSEIFDDQFSVERPDGSNFTLKIRSTKLEDSAMYFCASSEMMEVGEAFFGQGTRLTVV.

This clone showed up just once. CDR3 sequence (DNA): TGTGCCAGCTCACCGAATGGGGGCAATAGCAATCAGCCCCAGCATTTT. It yields the protein CASSPNGGNSNQPQHF. This rearrangement joins TRBV18 to TRBJ1-5; weak D call: TRBD1 (6 bases). Germline assignment: CDR1 KGHSH and CDR2 LQKENI. V shed 3 bases and J shed 0 bases, with 12 bases lying between them. This CDR3 is 16 amino acids long.

To note about this clone: Other DNA sequences of this sample code for an identical CDR3. The chain recombines TRBV5-1 with TRBJ1-2; no clear D gene. The germline V gene has CDR1 SGHRS and CDR2 YFSETQ. Deletions cut 0 bases from V and 1 base from J, with 4 bases between. The CDR3 is made up of 13 amino acids. For the CDR3, the DNA is TGCGCCAGCAGCTTGGCGGGTAACTATGGCTACACCTTC. Its translation is CASSLAGNYGYTF.